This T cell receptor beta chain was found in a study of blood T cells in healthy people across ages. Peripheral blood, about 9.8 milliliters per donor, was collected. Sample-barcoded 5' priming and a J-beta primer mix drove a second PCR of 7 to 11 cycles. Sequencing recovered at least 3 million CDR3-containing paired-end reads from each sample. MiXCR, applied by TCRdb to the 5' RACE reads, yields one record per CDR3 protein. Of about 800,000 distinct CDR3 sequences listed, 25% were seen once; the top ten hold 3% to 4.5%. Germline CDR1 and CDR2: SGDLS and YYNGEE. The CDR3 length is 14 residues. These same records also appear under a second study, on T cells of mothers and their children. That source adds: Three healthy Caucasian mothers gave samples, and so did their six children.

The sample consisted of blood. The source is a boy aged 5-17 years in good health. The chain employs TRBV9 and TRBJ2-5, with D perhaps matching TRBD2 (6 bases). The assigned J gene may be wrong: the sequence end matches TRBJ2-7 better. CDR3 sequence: CASSVGTGLDEQYF. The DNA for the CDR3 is TGTGCCAGCAGCGTGGGGACTGGTCTGGACGAGCAGTACTTC.